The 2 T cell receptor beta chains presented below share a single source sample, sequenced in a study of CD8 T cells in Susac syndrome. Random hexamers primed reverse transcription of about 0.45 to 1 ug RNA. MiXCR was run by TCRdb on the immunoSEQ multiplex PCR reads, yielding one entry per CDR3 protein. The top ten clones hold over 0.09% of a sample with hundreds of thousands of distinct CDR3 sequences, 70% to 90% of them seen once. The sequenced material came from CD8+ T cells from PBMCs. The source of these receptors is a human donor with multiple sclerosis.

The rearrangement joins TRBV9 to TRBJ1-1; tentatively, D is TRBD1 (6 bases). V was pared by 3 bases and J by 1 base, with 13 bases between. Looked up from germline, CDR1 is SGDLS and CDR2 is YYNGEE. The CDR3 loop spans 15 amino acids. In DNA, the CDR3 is TGTGCCAGCAGCGCGGTTGGGGGCGCGAACACTGAAGCTTTCTTT. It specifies CASSAVGGANTEAFF. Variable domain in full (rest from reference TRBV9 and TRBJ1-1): DSGVTQTPKHLITATGQRVTLRCSPRSGDLSVYWYQQSLDQGLQFLIQYYNGEERAKGNILERFSAQQFPDLHSELNLSSLELGDSALYFCASSAVGGANTEAFFGQGTRLTVV.

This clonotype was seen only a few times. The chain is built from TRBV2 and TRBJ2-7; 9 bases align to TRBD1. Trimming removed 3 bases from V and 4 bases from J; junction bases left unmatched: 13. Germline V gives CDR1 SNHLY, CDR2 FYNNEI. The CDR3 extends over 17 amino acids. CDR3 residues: CASSDIPGTGTKYEQYF. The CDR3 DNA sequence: TGTGCCAGCAGTGACATCCCCGGGACAGGGACAAAGTACGAGCAGTACTTC.